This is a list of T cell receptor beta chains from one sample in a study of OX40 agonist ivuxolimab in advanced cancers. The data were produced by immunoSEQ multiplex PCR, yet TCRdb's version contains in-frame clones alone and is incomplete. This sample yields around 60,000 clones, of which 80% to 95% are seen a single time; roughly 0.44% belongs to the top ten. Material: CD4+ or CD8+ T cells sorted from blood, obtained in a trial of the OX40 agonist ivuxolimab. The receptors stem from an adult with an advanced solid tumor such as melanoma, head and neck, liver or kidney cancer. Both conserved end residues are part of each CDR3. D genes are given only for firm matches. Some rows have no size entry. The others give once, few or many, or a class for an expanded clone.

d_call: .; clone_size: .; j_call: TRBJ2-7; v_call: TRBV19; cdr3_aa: CASSRTPGSSEQYF; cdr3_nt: TGTGCCAGTAGTAGGACCCCAGGTTCCTCCGAGCAGTACTTC
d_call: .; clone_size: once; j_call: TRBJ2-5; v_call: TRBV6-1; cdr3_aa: CASSEADKETQYF; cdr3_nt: TGTGCCAGCAGTGAAGCGGACAAAGAGACCCAGTACTTC
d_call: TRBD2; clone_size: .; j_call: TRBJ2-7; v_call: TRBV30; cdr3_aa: CAWSGPSGRGYEQYF; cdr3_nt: TGTGCCTGGAGTGGACCTAGCGGGAGAGGGTACGAGCAGTACTTC
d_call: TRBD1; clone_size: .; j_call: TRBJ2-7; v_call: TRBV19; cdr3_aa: CASRTRTGFSYEQYF; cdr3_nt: TGTGCCAGTAGGACCAGGACAGGATTCTCCTACGAGCAGTACTTC
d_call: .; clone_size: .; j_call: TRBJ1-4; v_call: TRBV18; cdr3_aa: CASSPRGPGGTNEKLFF; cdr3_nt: TGTGCCAGCTCACCACGGGGACCGGGGGGCACTAATGAAAAACTGTTTTTT
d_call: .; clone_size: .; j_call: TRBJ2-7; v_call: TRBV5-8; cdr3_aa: CASSSLREQYF; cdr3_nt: TGTGCCAGCAGCTCCCTTCGGGAGCAGTACTTC
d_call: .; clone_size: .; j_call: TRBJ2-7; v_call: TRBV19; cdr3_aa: CASSPRGEVHEQYF; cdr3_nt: TGTGCCAGTAGCCCCCGGGGCGAGGTCCACGAGCAGTACTTC
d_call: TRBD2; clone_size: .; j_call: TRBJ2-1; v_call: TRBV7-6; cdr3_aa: CASSLVGLNNEQFF; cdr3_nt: TGTGCCAGCAGCTTAGTGGGACTAAACAATGAGCAGTTCTTC
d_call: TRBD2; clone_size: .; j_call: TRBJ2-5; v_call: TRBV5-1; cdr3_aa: CASSLDLAGQQETQYF; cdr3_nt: TGCGCCAGCAGCTTGGACCTAGCGGGCCAACAAGAGACCCAGTACTTC
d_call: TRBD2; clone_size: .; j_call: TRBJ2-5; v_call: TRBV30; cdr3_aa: CAWSQIPGLAGGIWETQYF; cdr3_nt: TGTGCCTGGAGCCAAATTCCGGGACTAGCGGGAGGGATTTGGGAGACCCAGTACTTC
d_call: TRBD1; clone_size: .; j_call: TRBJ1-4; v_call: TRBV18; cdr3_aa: CASSGQGPTTNEKLFF; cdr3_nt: TGTGCCAGCTCAGGACAGGGACCGACAACTAATGAAAAACTGTTTTTT
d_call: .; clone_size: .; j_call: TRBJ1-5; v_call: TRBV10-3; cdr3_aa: CATRDILEGQPQHF; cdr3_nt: TGTGCCACGAGGGACATTCTGGAGGGTCAGCCCCAGCATTTT